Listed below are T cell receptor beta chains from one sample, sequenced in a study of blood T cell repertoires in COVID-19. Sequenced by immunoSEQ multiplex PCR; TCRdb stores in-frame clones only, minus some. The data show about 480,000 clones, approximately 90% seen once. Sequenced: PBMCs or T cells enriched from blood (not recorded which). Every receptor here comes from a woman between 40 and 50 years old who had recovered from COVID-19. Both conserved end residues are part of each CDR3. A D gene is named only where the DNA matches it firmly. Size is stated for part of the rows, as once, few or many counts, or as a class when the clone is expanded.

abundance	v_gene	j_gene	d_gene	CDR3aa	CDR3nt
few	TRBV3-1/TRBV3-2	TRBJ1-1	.	CASSQVKTAEAFF	TGTGCCAGCAGCCAAGTTAAGACTGCAGAAGCTTTCTTT
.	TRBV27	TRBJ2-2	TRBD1	CASRLKPGTGGAGELFF	TGTGCCAGCAGGCTAAAACCCGGGACAGGGGGTGCCGGGGAGCTGTTTTTT
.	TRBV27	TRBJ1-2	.	CASTSRDNYNYGYTF	TGTGCCAGTACCTCCCGGGACAATTATAACTATGGCTACACCTTC
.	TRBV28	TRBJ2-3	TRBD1	CASSLSRTGVTDTQYF	TGTGCCAGCAGTTTATCACGGACAGGAGTCACAGATACGCAGTATTTT
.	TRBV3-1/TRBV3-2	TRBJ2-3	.	CASSRSSADTQYF	TGTGCCAGCAGCCGATCTAGCGCTGATACGCAGTATTTT
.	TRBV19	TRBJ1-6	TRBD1	CASNRQGTSFSYNSPLHF	TGTGCCAGTAACCGACAGGGAACCTCGTTCTCCTATAATTCACCCCTCCACTTT
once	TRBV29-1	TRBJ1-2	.	CSVDHHLGRDTSF	TGCAGCGTTGATCATCATCTAGGCCGGGACACCTCCTTC
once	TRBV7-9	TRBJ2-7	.	CASSLVGGMWQYF	TGTGCCAGCAGCTTAGTTGGCGGGATGTGGCAGTACTTC
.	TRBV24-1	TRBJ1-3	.	CATSDPGRHSFGNTIYF	TGTGCCACCAGTGACCCAGGGAGGCACTCCTTTGGAAACACCATATATTTT
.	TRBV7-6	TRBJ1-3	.	CASSPRLDSNSGNTIYF	TGTGCCAGCAGCCCCCGCCTAGACAGCAACTCTGGAAACACCATATATTTT
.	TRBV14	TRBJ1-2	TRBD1	CASSRGGAYGYTF	TGTGCCAGCAGCCGAGGGGGCGCCTATGGCTACACCTTC
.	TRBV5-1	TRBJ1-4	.	CASSLGGAGGYEKLFF	TGCGCCAGCAGCTTGGGGGGAGCAGGAGGTTATGAAAAACTGTTTTTT
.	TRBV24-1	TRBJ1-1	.	CATSETEREAFF	TGTGCCACCAGTGAAACCGAGAGGGAAGCTTTCTTT
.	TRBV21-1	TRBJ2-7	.	CASSSPGLRYEQYF	TGTGCCAGCAGCTCCCCCGGACTTCGATACGAGCAGTACTTC
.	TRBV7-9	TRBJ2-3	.	CASSPGTRTDTQYF	TGTGCCAGCAGTCCAGGTACTCGCACAGATACGCAGTATTTT